The 22 T cell receptor beta chains below come from one sample, sequenced in a study of OX40 agonist ivuxolimab in advanced cancers. Libraries came from the immunoSEQ multiplex PCR assay. TCRdb carries this immuneACCESS record with in-frame sequences only. Its versions omit some clonotypes, under half of them owing to an unresolved V gene in the studies checked, with the rest unexplained. The sample yields about 73,000 clones; around 85% were counted once. The top ten clones comprise about 0.7% of the sample. Source: CD4+ or CD8+ T cells sorted from blood, taken in a trial of the OX40 agonist ivuxolimab. All receptors derive from an adult with an advanced solid tumor such as melanoma, head and neck, liver or kidney cancer.

The table lists this clone with a few counts. The V call is TRBV10-1, the J call TRBJ2-1, with 10 bases that match TRBD2. This CDR3 comprises 15 residues. Germline loops: CDR1 WNHNN, CDR2 SYGVQD (reference sequence). V was clipped by 5 bases and J by 3 bases; unmatched bases: 4. CDR3 bases: TGCGCCAGCAGTCCTAGCGGGAGCCACTACAATGAGCAGTTCTTC. Its translation is CASSPSGSHYNEQFF.

Only one count was recorded for this clone. The chain has TRBV19 and TRBJ2-1; 9 bases line up with TRBD2. CDR3 length equals 15 residues. Germline V CDR1 and CDR2: LNHDA, SQIVND (reference sequence). Trimming removed 5 bases from V and 3 bases from J; junction bases left unmatched: 5. The CDR3 region has the DNA TGTGCCAGTAGTGCAGCGGGGGGACTCTACAATGAGCAGTTCTTC. It translates to CASSAAGGLYNEQFF.

The genes are TRBV19 and TRBJ1-5; a possible D gene is TRBD1 (5 bases). V lost 5 bases, J lost 4 bases, and 12 bases lay in between. The CDR3 has 14 residues. Germline V gene sequence: CDR1 LNHDA, CDR2 SQIVND (reference sequence). CDR3 sequence (DNA): TGTGCCAGTAGTCTTGACAGAATTAATCAGCCCCAGCATTTT. It translates to CASSLDRINQPQHF.

The rearrangement links TRBV28 to TRBJ2-7; 10 bases agree with TRBD1. Per germline, CDR1 MDHEN and CDR2 SYDVKM. V lost 7 bases and J lost 5; bases outside the gene matches: 8. The CDR3 is 14 residues long. CDR3 loop: CASTWGTGANEQYF. The CDR3 nucleotides are TGTGCCAGCACCTGGGGGACAGGGGCCAACGAGCAGTACTTC.

V usage is TRBV5-5 and J usage is TRBJ2-7, with 7 bases matching TRBD1. The CDR3 spans 15 residues. Looked up from germline, CDR1 is SGHKS and CDR2 is YYEKEE (reference sequence). V trimming: 0 bases; J trimming: 4 bases; junction bases outside the gene matches: 7. CDR3 region: CASSLVGTERYEQYF. CDR3 in DNA: TGTGCCAGCAGCTTGGTCGGGACAGAAAGGTACGAGCAGTACTTC. Complete variable domain (other parts from reference TRBV5-5 and TRBJ2-7): DAGVTQSPTHLIKTRGQQVTLRCSPISGHKSVSWYQQVLGQGPQFIFQYYEKEERGRGNFPDRFSARQFPNYSSELNVNALLLGDSALYLCASSLVGTERYEQYFGPGTRLTVT.

This clone showed up just a few times. The V and J genes are TRBV19 and TRBJ2-7; possible D gene TRBD1, 6 bases. CDR1 is LNHDA, CDR2 SQIVND, per germline (reference sequence). The CDR3 covers 14 residues. Deletions cut 4 bases from V and 3 bases from J, with 13 bases between. The CDR3 DNA reads as TGTGCCAGTAGTAAGACGGACAGCCACTACGAGCAGTACTTC. Its protein product is CASSKTDSHYEQYF.

This CDR3 is CASSLVLGNEQYF. CDR3 nucleotides: TGTGCCAGCAGCTTAGTGCTAGGAAACGAGCAGTACTTC. The chain combines TRBV7-9 with TRBJ2-7, with D uncertain. V was pared by 1 base and J by 5 bases, with 9 bases between. The germline gives CDR1 SEHNR, CDR2 FQNEAQ (reference sequence). The CDR3 is made up of 13 amino acids.

The genes are TRBV4-3 and TRBJ2-7; D unclear. Germline CDR1 LGHNA, CDR2 YSLEER. There are 16 residues in the CDR3. V gave up 0 bases and J gave up 6 bases, with 18 bases separating them. CDR3 coding DNA: TGCGCCAGCAGCCAAGATCTCTGGACGTCGGTAGGCGAGCAGTACTTC. Amino acids: CASSQDLWTSVGEQYF.

The chain joins TRBV6-6 to TRBJ1-1; D is unresolved. Per germline, CDR1 MNHNY and CDR2 SVGAGI (reference sequence). Trimming stripped 0 bases from V and 1 base from J, with 9 bases between. This CDR3 has 15 amino acids. This CDR3 reads CASSYSPEGNTEAFF. In DNA form, the CDR3 reads TGTGCCAGCAGTTACTCTCCTGAGGGGAACACTGAAGCTTTCTTT.

This chain connects TRBV11-2 to TRBJ2-5; D may be TRBD1 (5 bases). Trimming took off 6 bases at V and 5 bases at J, with 16 bases between the two ends. The CDR3 spans 14 residues. The germline V gene has CDR1 SGHAT and CDR2 FQNNGV. The CDR3 protein is CASRLTGASETQYF. CDR3 coding DNA: TGTGCCAGCAGACTGACTGGGGCCTCGGAGACCCAGTACTTC. Complete variable domain (other parts from reference TRBV11-2 and TRBJ2-5): EAGVAQSPRYKIIEKRQSVAFWCNPISGHATLYWYQQILGQGPKLLIQFQNNGVVDDSQLPKDRFSAERLKGVDSTLKIQPAKLEDSAVYLCASRLTGASETQYFGPGTRLLVL.

The CDR3 nucleotides are TGTGCCAGCTCACCCACCCGGACAGGGGTAATGAATAGCAATCAGCCCCAGCATTTT. Its protein is CASSPTRTGVMNSNQPQHF. V and J are TRBV18 and TRBJ1-5; 9 bases are a match to TRBD1. The germline CDR1 and CDR2 sequences are KGHSH and LQKENI. The J segment lost 0 bases and the V segment lost 3 bases, leaving 12 bases of the junction unmatched. CDR3 size: 19 residues.

This rearrangement joins TRBV29-1 to TRBJ1-5; D perhaps matches TRBD1 (5 bases). Germline V lookup: CDR1 SQVTM, CDR2 ANQGSEA. The length of the CDR3 is 15 residues. Trimming pared 1 base from V and 1 base from J, leaving 11 bases between. In DNA, the CDR3 is TGCAGCGTTGAAGTGGTGGGGGAGAGCAATCAGCCCCAGCATTTT. This codes for CSVEVVGESNQPQHF.

This chain links TRBV7-9 with TRBJ1-6, with D unresolved. This CDR3 comprises 15 residues. Per germline, CDR1 SEHNR and CDR2 FQNEAQ (reference sequence). V was pared by 1 base and J by 5 bases, with 9 bases between. This CDR3 is CASSLGRQDNSPLHF. Written as DNA, the CDR3 is TGTGCCAGCAGCTTAGGGAGGCAGGATAATTCACCCCTCCACTTT.

This rearrangement joins TRBV7-2 to TRBJ2-1, with 9 bases matching TRBD1. The V segment lost 3 bases and the J segment 15 bases; nucleotides outside the gene matches: 6. The CDR3 totals 12 residues. Germline V gene data show CDR1 as SGHTA and CDR2 as FQGNSA. The CDR3 is CASSFRDRVPFF. DNA of the CDR3: TGTGCCAGCAGCTTCCGGGACAGGGTCCCGTTCTTC.

V is TRBV5-1 and J is TRBJ1-5, with 8 bases that match TRBD1. In germline, CDR1 is SGHRS, CDR2 YFSETQ. V lost 4 bases and J lost 6; bases outside the gene matches: 6. The CDR3 totals 14 residues. CDR3 sequence: CASSNTGGGQPQHF. In nucleotides, the CDR3 is TGCGCCAGCAGCAATACAGGGGGGGGTCAGCCCCAGCATTTT.

The chain combines TRBV6-6 with TRBJ1-2; TRBD1 agrees at 7 bases. J lost 6 bases, V lost 5 bases, and 3 bases had no gene match. Per germline, CDR1 MNHNY and CDR2 SVGAGI (reference sequence). CDR3 length: 12 amino acids. CDR3 DNA sequence: TGTGCCAGCAGTCGGGACAGAAATGGCTACACCTTC. Amino acids: CASSRDRNGYTF.

This sequence joins TRBV29-1 and TRBJ2-2; tentative D call: TRBD1 (5 bases). The CDR3 covers 13 residues. Germline-derived CDR1 and CDR2 are SQVTM and ANQGSEA. The CDR3 bases are TGCGCCTGCGGTCAGGGCGGCACCGGGGAGCTGTTTTTT. Translation gives CACGQGGTGELFF.

The chain carries TRBV5-5 and TRBJ1-5; D unclear. Trimming removed 3 bases from V and 0 bases from J, with 10 bases in between. CDR3 length: 15 amino acids. Germline-derived CDR1 and CDR2 are SGHKS and YYEKEE (reference sequence). The CDR3 DNA reads as TGTGCCAGCAGCTCCGTCGTAAATAGCAATCAGCCCCAGCATTTT. The encoded protein is CASSSVVNSNQPQHF. Combining the CDR3 with reference TRBV5-5 and TRBJ1-5 gives the whole variable domain DAGVTQSPTHLIKTRGQQVTLRCSPISGHKSVSWYQQVLGQGPQFIFQYYEKEERGRGNFPDRFSARQFPNYSSELNVNALLLGDSALYLCASSSVVNSNQPQHFGDGTRLSIL.

V is TRBV27 and J is TRBJ1-1; TRBD1 matches at 7 bases. The V gene end was trimmed by 6 bases and the J gene end by 3 bases; junction bases not matched to a gene: 7. The CDR3 sequence is 14 residues long. The germline CDR1 and CDR2 sequences are MNHEY and SMNVEV (reference sequence). The CDR3 region has the DNA TGTGCCAGCAGCCACCGGGACAGTTACACTGAAGCTTTCTTT. This encodes CASSHRDSYTEAFF.

The rearrangement uses TRBV7-8 and TRBJ2-7; 11 nucleotides match TRBD1. The CDR3 is 16 amino acids. The V gene's germline CDR1 is SGHVS and CDR2 FQNEAQ. The V segment lost 4 bases and the J segment 4 bases; nucleotides outside the gene matches: 9. CDR3 in DNA: TGTGCCAGCAGCTCGGACAGGGGGCCCGATAGGTACGAGCAGTACTTC. It encodes CASSSDRGPDRYEQYF.

This clone was picked up one time. The rearrangement links TRBV15 to TRBJ1-5; perhaps TRBD1 as D (6 bases). V lost 6 bases to trimming and J lost 5 bases, with 14 bases between them. Germline V gene sequence: CDR1 LNHNV, CDR2 YYDKDF (reference sequence). There are 14 residues in the CDR3. The CDR3 sequence: CATRGGRGDQPQHF. CDR3 coding DNA: TGTGCCACCAGGGGGGGAAGGGGGGATCAGCCCCAGCATTTT.

DNA for the CDR3: TGTGCCAGCAGTGAATACGGGGCGACCCGCACAGATACGCAGTATTTT. The encoded protein is CASSEYGATRTDTQYF. The gene calls are TRBV25-1 and TRBJ2-3, with D perhaps assigned TRBD1 or TRBD2 (5 bases each). CDR3 length: 16 residues. Trimming removed 0 bases at V and 1 base at J, with 11 bases between. CDR1 is MGHDK, CDR2 SYGVNS, per germline.